The source of this T cell receptor (beta chain) is a study of blood T cells in healthy people across ages. This CDR3 spans 16 amino acids. Trimming took 4 bases from V and 6 from J; bases not matched to a gene: 10. Germline CDR1 is SGHRS and CDR2 is YFSETQ. The use of a sample-barcoded 5' primer and a J-beta primer mix characterized a second PCR of about 7 to 12 cycles. TCRdb analysed the 5' RACE reads with MiXCR anew, one entry per CDR3 protein. The sample has about 1,400,000 distinct CDR3 sequences, around 42% seen once. This clonotype was obtained from a young woman in good health. The V call is TRBV5-1, the J call TRBJ2-1, with 10 bases lining up with TRBD2. The specimen sequenced was blood. This CDR3 reads CASSQRAGGPPNEQFF. CDR3 DNA: TGCGCCAGCAGCCAACGAGCGGGAGGGCCCCCCAATGAGCAGTTCTTC.